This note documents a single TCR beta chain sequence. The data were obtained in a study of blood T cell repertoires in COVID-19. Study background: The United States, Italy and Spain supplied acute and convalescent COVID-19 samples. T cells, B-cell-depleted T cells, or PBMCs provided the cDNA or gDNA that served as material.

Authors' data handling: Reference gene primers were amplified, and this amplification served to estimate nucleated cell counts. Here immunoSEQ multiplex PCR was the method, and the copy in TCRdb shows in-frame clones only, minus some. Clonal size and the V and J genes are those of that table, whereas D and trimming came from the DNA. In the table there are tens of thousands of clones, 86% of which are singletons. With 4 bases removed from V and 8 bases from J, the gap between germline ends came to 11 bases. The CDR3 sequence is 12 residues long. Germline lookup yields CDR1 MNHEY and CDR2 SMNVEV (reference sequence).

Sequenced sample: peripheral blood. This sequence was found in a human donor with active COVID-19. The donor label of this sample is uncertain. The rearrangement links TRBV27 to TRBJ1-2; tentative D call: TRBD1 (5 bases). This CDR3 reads CASSSLPGGYTF. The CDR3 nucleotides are TGTGCCAGCAGTTCCCTCCCAGGGGGCTACACCTTC.